The 18 T cell receptor beta chains given below trace back to one sample, sequenced in a study of CD8+ T cells in alopecia areata. Sequencing used cDNA as its template, made by extracting RNA and reverse transcribing it. The assay was immunoSEQ multiplex PCR, and TCRdb's table has in-frame clones only and misses some. This table holds around 200,000 clones, roughly 50% found once. Treatment of the sample: oral pan-JAK inhibitor, 5-10 mg twice daily. Sequencing used CD8+ T cells sorted from blood, obtained at week 24, from a patient treated with tofacitinib. These receptors all come from a human donor with alopecia areata.

This chain links TRBV25-1 with TRBJ1-1, with 7 bases matching TRBD1. The germline gives CDR1 MGHDK, CDR2 SYGVNS. The CDR3 is made up of 14 amino acids. Germline trimming cut 5 bases from V and 5 bases from J; bases unmatched to any gene: 8. CDR3 region: CASSFQGVGTEAFF. CDR3 bases: TGTGCCAGCAGTTTCCAGGGGGTTGGAACTGAAGCTTTCTTT.

Here the CDR3 DNA reads TGTGCCAGCAGTGGGGTGGGCAGTGCACACGAGCAGTACTTC. Translated, it gives CASSGVGSAHEQYF. The chain joins TRBV2 to TRBJ2-7; D is undetermined. The CDR3 covers 14 residues. Germline-derived CDR1 and CDR2 are SNHLY and FYNNEI. V was shortened by 4 bases and J by 5 bases, with 15 bases between the two germline ends.

This chain joins TRBV7-9 and TRBJ1-5; possibly TRBD1 for D (6 bases). V lost 5 bases and J lost 5, with 7 bases in between. CDR1 SEHNR and CDR2 FQNEAQ come from the germline V gene (reference sequence). The length of the CDR3 is 12 residues. This chain's CDR3 is CASSDRYQPQHF. The CDR3 nucleotides read TGTGCCAGCAGCGACAGGTATCAGCCCCAGCATTTT.

This clone was seen a handful of times. This chain joins TRBV5-6 and TRBJ1-1; D is unresolved. V was shortened by 7 bases and J by 5 bases, with 12 bases between the two germline ends. The CDR3 is made up of 12 amino acids. Germline V CDR1 and CDR2: SGHDT, YYEEEE. The CDR3 reads CASQLGVTEAFF. As DNA, the CDR3 is TGTGCCAGCCAACTCGGGGTTACTGAAGCTTTCTTT.

V usage is TRBV4-1 and J usage is TRBJ1-1; D may be TRBD1 (5 bases). The V gene's germline CDR1 is MGHRA and CDR2 YSYEKL. This CDR3 has 16 amino acids. The V end was cut by 1 base, the J end by 1 base, with 13 bases between. The CDR3: CASSQVGRGQNTEAFF. For the CDR3, the DNA is TGCGCCAGCAGCCAAGTAGGAAGGGGCCAGAACACTGAAGCTTTCTTT.

V and J are TRBV29-1 and TRBJ2-7; D possibly corresponds to TRBD2 (5 bases). The CDR3 is made up of 14 amino acids. Germline CDR1 is SQVTM and CDR2 is ANQGSEA. V gave up 3 bases and J gave up 2 bases, with 14 bases separating them. Written as DNA, the CDR3 is TGCAGCGTTGAGGTACCGGGATCCACCTACGAGCAGTACTTC. This codes for CSVEVPGSTYEQYF.

This clone appeared once. The rearrangement joins TRBV25-1 to TRBJ2-3, with TRBD2 identical over 10 bases. This CDR3 contains 16 residues. Germline lookup yields CDR1 MGHDK and CDR2 SYGVNS. After removal of 6 bases from V and 8 bases from J, the junction contained 14 bases not matched to a gene. Here the CDR3 DNA reads TGTGCCAGCAGCCCGACGAGCGGGGGGGCCCCAGGTACGCAGTATTTT. This translates into CASSPTSGGAPGTQYF.

This clone appeared once. The V and J genes are TRBV25-1 and TRBJ1-1; D remains ambiguous. V lost 8 bases and J lost 5, with 15 bases in between. The CDR3 covers 13 residues. Per germline, CDR1 MGHDK and CDR2 SYGVNS. The chain's CDR3 is CASLDELRTEAFF. The CDR3 bases are TGTGCCAGCTTGGACGAGTTGCGTACTGAAGCTTTCTTT.

The gene calls are TRBV19 and TRBJ1-1; D uncertain. The length of the CDR3 is 12 residues. CDR1 and CDR2 (germline): LNHDA, SQIVND (reference sequence). With 5 bases removed from V and 2 bases from J, the gap between germline ends came to 6 bases. This CDR3 is CASSHGNTEAFF. CDR3 nucleotides: TGTGCCAGTAGTCACGGAAACACTGAAGCTTTCTTT.

The table lists this clone with many counts. The J gene is TRBJ1-2, the V gene TRBV5-6, with a weak D call TRBD1 (6 bases). This CDR3 comprises 14 residues. Germline V gives CDR1 SGHDT, CDR2 YYEEEE. Trimming removed 2 bases at V and 2 bases at J, with 10 bases between. DNA of the CDR3: TGTGCCAGCAGCTTTAAGGGGGAGAACTATGGCTACACCTTC. It yields the protein CASSFKGENYGYTF.

The rearrangement links TRBV11-2 to TRBJ2-7; no firm D call. The ends were cut back, 4 bases at V and 3 bases at J, with 7 bases in the middle. Looked up from germline, CDR1 is SGHAT and CDR2 is FQNNGV. This CDR3 is built from 12 residues. CDR3 amino acids: CASSSSYYEQYF. The DNA for the CDR3 is TGTGCCAGCAGCTCCTCATACTACGAGCAGTACTTC.

This sequence joins TRBV6-6 and TRBJ2-1, with D perhaps TRBD1 (5 bases). Trimming cost V 7 bases and J 4 bases, with 11 bases left between them. Germline-derived CDR1 and CDR2 are MNHNY and SVGAGI (reference sequence). The CDR3 extends over 13 amino acids. The CDR3 loop reads CASNHGQYNEQFF. CDR3 in DNA: TGTGCCAGCAACCATGGACAATACAATGAGCAGTTCTTC.

J is TRBJ2-4 and V is TRBV14; possible D gene TRBD1, 6 bases. Germline loops: CDR1 SGHDN, CDR2 FVKESK. This CDR3 region has 15 residues. Trimming removed 0 bases at V and 7 bases at J, with 13 bases between. DNA for the CDR3: TGTGCCAGCAGCCAAGATGGACAGTCGCCGAACATTCAGTACTTC. It specifies CASSQDGQSPNIQYF.

This clone was recorded only once. This chain uses TRBV14 with TRBJ1-1; D is undetermined. V lost 4 bases and J 1 base, leaving 7 bases between the germline ends. Per germline, CDR1 SGHDN and CDR2 FVKESK. The CDR3 is 13 residues long. The CDR3 is CASSLYGNTEAFF. The CDR3 DNA sequence: TGTGCCAGCAGCCTTTACGGGAACACTGAAGCTTTCTTT.

This clone was seen only a few times. The V call is TRBV7-2, the J call TRBJ1-2; the match to TRBD1 covers 8 bases. V dropped 1 base and J dropped 8; count of bases not matched to a gene: 21. This CDR3 region has 19 residues. Germline V CDR1 and CDR2: SGHTA, FQGNSA. The CDR3 DNA reads as TGTGCCAGCAGCTTAGGGGTGGTCATCCCTACGGACAGGGCGTCCGGCTACACCTTC. It yields the protein CASSLGVVIPTDRASGYTF.

This sequence joins TRBV20-1 and TRBJ2-1; D gene unclear. Trimming cost V 6 bases and J 2 bases, with 5 bases left between them. Germline CDR1 reads DFQATT; CDR2 reads SNEGSKA (reference sequence). This CDR3 contains 11 residues. The CDR3 DNA is TGCAGTGCCAATCCCTACAATGAGCAGTTCTTC. It yields the protein CSANPYNEQFF.

This clone has more than one count but fewer than ten. The V call is TRBV29-1, the J call TRBJ2-2; weak D call: TRBD2 (6 bases). V dropped 6 bases and J dropped 2 bases, with 13 bases sitting between them. CDR1 SQVTM and CDR2 ANQGSEA come from the germline V gene. This CDR3 contains 14 residues. This CDR3 reads CSVSGTSNTGELFF. Here the CDR3 DNA reads TGCAGCGTCTCCGGGACTTCCAACACCGGGGAGCTGTTTTTT.

This chain uses TRBV7-9 with TRBJ1-2; D is uncertain. This CDR3 comprises 14 residues. CDR1 SEHNR and CDR2 FQNEAQ come from the germline V gene (reference sequence). V lost 4 bases to trimming and J lost 1 base, with 10 bases between them. The CDR3 sequence is CASSSPSDNYGYTF. CDR3 bases: TGTGCCAGCAGCTCCCCCTCCGATAACTATGGCTACACCTTC.